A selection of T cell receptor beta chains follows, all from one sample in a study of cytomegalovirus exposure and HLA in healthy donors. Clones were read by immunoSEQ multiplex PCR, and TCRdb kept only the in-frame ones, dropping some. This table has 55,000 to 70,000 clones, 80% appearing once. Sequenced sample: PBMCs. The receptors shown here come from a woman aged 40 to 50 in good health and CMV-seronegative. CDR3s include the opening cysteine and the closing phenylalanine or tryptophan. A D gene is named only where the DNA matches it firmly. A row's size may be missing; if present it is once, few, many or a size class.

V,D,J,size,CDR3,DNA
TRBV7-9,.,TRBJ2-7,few,CASSPESVGYEQYF,TGTGCCAGCAGCCCGGAGTCTGTTGGCTACGAGCAGTACTTC
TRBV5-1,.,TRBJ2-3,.,CASSHYDREVGDTQYF,TGCGCCAGCAGCCACTATGACAGGGAGGTAGGAGATACGCAGTATTTT
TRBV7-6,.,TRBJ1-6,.,CASSMGGNSPLHF,TGTGCCAGCAGCATGGGGGGAAATTCACCCCTCCACTTT
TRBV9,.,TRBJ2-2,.,CASSSHSRSNTGELFF,TGTGCCAGCAGCTCCCACAGTAGATCGAACACCGGGGAGCTGTTTTTT
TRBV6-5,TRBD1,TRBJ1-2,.,CASSSEGQTYGYTF,TGTGCCAGCAGTTCCGAGGGACAGACCTATGGCTACACCTTC
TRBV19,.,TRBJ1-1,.,CASRQLQGPAFF,TGTGCCAGTAGGCAATTACAGGGCCCGGCTTTCTTT
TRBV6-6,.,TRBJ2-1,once,CASRGSYNEQFF,TGTGCCAGCCGAGGCTCCTACAATGAGCAGTTCTTC
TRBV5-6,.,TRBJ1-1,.,CASSFQGGGTEAFF,TGTGCCAGCAGCTTTCAGGGAGGGGGGACTGAAGCTTTCTTT
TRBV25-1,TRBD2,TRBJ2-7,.,CASTFSGRSYEQYF,TGTGCCAGCACGTTTAGCGGGAGGTCCTACGAGCAGTACTTC
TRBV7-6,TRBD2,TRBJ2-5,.,CASSRRGGYQETQYF,TGTGCCAGCAGCCGGCGGGGGGGTTACCAAGAGACCCAGTACTTC
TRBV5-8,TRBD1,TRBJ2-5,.,CASSSTGGHQETQYF,TGTGCCAGCAGTTCAACAGGGGGCCACCAAGAGACCCAGTACTTC
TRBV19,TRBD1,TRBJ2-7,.,CASSPWGQGSDEQYF,TGTGCCAGTAGCCCCTGGGGACAGGGCAGTGACGAGCAGTACTTC
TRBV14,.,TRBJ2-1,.,CASSLSVGNYNEQFF,TGTGCCAGCAGCCTTAGCGTCGGGAACTACAATGAGCAGTTCTTC
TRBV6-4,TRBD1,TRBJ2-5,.,CASSEDRASKTQYF,TGTGCCAGCAGTGAAGACAGGGCGAGTAAGACCCAGTACTTC
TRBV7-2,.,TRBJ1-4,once,CASSFSDSYNEKLFF,TGTGCCAGCAGCTTTTCCGACAGCTATAATGAAAAACTGTTTTTT
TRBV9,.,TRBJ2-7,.,CASSVGDSSYEQYF,TGTGCCAGCAGCGTAGGCGACAGCTCCTACGAGCAGTACTTC
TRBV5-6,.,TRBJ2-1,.,CASSLDTTSFRFF,TGTGCCAGCAGCTTGGACACAACTAGTTTCCGGTTCTTC
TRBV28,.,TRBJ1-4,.,CASSFPGLEEKLFF,TGTGCCAGCAGTTTCCCGGGGTTAGAGGAAAAACTGTTTTTT
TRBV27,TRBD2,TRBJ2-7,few,CASSLREGYEQYF,TGTGCCAGCAGTCTACGGGAGGGCTACGAGCAGTACTTC
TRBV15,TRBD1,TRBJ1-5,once,CATSGTGLNQPQHF,TGTGCCACCAGCGGGACAGGTTTGAATCAGCCCCAGCATTTT
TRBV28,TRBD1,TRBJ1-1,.,CASSFRGQGGRGSFF,TGTGCCAGCAGTTTCCGAGGACAGGGGGGGCGGGGGTCTTTCTTT
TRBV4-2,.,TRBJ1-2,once,CASSRRQEGYGYTF,TGTGCCAGCAGCCGCCGACAGGAAGGTTATGGCTACACCTTC
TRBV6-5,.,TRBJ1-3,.,CASSLQGIPGNTIYF,TGTGCCAGCAGTCTCCAGGGGATACCTGGAAACACCATATATTTT
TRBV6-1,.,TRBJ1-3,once,CASSERQTYSGNTIYF,TGTGCCAGCAGCGAAAGACAGACCTACTCTGGAAACACCATATATTTT
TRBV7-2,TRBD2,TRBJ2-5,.,CASSLGLAGGPRVETQYF,TGTGCCAGCAGCCTGGGACTAGCGGGAGGGCCGAGGGTGGAGACCCAGTACTTC
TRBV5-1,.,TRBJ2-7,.,CASSPRDKETYEQYF,TGCGCCAGCAGCCCCAGGGACAAGGAGACCTACGAGCAGTACTTC
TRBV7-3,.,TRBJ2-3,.,CASSIDTTDTQYF,TGTGCCAGCAGCATCGACACCACAGATACGCAGTATTTT
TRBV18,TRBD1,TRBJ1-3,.,CASSNQGAYGNTIYF,TGTGCCAGCTCAAATCAGGGGGCGTATGGAAACACCATATATTTT
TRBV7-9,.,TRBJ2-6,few,CALGGANVLTF,TGTGCCCTGGGCGGGGCCAACGTCCTGACTTTC
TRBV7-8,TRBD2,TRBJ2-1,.,CASGSGTSGRWAYNEQFF,TGTGCCAGCGGATCCGGGACTAGCGGGAGGTGGGCCTACAATGAGCAGTTCTTC
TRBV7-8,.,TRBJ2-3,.,CASSQGLSRADTQYF,TGTGCCAGCAGCCAGGGACTGTCCCGCGCAGATACGCAGTATTTT
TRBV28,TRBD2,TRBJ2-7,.,CASSFKIIAGTYEQYF,TGTGCCAGCAGTTTTAAGATAATAGCGGGAACCTACGAGCAGTACTTC
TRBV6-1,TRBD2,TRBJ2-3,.,CASSAGLAVTDTQYF,TGTGCCAGCAGTGCCGGACTAGCGGTCACAGATACGCAGTATTTT
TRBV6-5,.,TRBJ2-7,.,CASSYDISSYEQYF,TGTGCCAGCAGTTACGACATTAGCTCCTACGAGCAGTACTTC
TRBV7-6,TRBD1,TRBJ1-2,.,CASSPRTGDYGYTF,TGTGCCAGCAGCCCGCGGACAGGCGACTATGGCTACACCTTC
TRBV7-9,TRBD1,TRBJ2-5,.,CASSTGQGAGETQYF,TGTGCCAGCAGCACTGGACAGGGGGCTGGAGAGACCCAGTACTTC
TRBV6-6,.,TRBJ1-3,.,CASFTGRSGNTIYF,TGTGCCAGCTTCACAGGCCGCTCTGGAAACACCATATATTTT